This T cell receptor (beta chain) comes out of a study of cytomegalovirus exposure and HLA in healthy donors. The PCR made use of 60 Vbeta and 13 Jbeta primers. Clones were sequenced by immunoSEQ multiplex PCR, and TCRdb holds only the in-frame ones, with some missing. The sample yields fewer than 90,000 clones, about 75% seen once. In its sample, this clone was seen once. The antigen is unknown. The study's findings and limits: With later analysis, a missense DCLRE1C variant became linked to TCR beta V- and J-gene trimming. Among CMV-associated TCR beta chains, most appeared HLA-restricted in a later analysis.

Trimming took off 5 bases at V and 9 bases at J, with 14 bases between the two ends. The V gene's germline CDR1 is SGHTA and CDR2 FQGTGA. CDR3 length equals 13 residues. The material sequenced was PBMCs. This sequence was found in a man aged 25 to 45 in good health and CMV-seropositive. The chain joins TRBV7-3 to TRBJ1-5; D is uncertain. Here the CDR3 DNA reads TGTGCCAGCAGCGACGCAGCGATTCGGCCCCAGCATTTT. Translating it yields CASSDAAIRPQHF.